The clone carrying this T cell receptor (beta chain) was recorded many times. Antigen unknown. This specimen belongs to a study of T-cell reconstitution after alpha-beta-depleted transplantation in children. General study findings and limits: T-cell numbers and diversity, one year after transplant, stemmed largely from T cells that were newly produced. Reportedly, roughly two months post-transplant, alpha-beta T cells arose from several hundred expanded graft clones. Surviving recipient T cells and thymic progenitors underlay high day-60 TCRbeta diversity in some patients.

A library of TCRbeta sequences, prepared with unique molecular identifiers, was generated. TCRdb used MiXCR to reprocess the PCR reads, holding one entry per CDR3 protein. This table holds over 200,000 distinct CDR3 sequences, roughly 11% found once. There are 16 residues in the CDR3. Trimming left V 2 bases short and J 4 bases short, with 17 bases between. The material sequenced was PBMCs, taken before TCRalphabeta/CD19-depleted stem cell transplant. This sequence joins TRBV12-3 or TRBV12-4 and TRBJ1-1; no clear D. The TCR comes from a child less than two years old with acute myeloid leukemia, due to receive a stem cell transplant. The chain's CDR3 is CASSLSYWTEITEAFF. The CDR3, as DNA: TGTGCCAGCAGTTTAAGTTATTGGACGGAAATCACTGAAGCTTTCTTT.